What follows is one T cell receptor beta chain and its context. Its antigen is currently unknown. This entry is derived from a study of T cells expressing NK-cell markers. Regarding the study as a whole: The leading position in the CD3+CD56-NKG2C+ fraction of a handful of donors also went to these clonotypes. Whether expanded NKG2C+ T cell clones recognized HCMV stayed uncertain.

The germline V gene has CDR1 DFQATT and CDR2 SNEGSKA (reference sequence). The CDR3 spans 14 residues. TCRdb re-called the 5' RACE reads and gives one entry per CDR3 protein, without DNA. In total, the table holds around 280,000 distinct CDR3 sequences. Sample: blood T cells: a sorted CD56 or NKG2C T cell subset, CD4+ or CD8+ T cells, or bulk PBMC T cells (not recorded which). This TCR was recovered from a man younger than 30 in good health. V gene TRBV20-1 combines with J gene TRBJ2-2; TCRdb names TRBD1, which stays unverified in the absence of DNA. The CDR3 loop reads CSASRDKNTGELFF.